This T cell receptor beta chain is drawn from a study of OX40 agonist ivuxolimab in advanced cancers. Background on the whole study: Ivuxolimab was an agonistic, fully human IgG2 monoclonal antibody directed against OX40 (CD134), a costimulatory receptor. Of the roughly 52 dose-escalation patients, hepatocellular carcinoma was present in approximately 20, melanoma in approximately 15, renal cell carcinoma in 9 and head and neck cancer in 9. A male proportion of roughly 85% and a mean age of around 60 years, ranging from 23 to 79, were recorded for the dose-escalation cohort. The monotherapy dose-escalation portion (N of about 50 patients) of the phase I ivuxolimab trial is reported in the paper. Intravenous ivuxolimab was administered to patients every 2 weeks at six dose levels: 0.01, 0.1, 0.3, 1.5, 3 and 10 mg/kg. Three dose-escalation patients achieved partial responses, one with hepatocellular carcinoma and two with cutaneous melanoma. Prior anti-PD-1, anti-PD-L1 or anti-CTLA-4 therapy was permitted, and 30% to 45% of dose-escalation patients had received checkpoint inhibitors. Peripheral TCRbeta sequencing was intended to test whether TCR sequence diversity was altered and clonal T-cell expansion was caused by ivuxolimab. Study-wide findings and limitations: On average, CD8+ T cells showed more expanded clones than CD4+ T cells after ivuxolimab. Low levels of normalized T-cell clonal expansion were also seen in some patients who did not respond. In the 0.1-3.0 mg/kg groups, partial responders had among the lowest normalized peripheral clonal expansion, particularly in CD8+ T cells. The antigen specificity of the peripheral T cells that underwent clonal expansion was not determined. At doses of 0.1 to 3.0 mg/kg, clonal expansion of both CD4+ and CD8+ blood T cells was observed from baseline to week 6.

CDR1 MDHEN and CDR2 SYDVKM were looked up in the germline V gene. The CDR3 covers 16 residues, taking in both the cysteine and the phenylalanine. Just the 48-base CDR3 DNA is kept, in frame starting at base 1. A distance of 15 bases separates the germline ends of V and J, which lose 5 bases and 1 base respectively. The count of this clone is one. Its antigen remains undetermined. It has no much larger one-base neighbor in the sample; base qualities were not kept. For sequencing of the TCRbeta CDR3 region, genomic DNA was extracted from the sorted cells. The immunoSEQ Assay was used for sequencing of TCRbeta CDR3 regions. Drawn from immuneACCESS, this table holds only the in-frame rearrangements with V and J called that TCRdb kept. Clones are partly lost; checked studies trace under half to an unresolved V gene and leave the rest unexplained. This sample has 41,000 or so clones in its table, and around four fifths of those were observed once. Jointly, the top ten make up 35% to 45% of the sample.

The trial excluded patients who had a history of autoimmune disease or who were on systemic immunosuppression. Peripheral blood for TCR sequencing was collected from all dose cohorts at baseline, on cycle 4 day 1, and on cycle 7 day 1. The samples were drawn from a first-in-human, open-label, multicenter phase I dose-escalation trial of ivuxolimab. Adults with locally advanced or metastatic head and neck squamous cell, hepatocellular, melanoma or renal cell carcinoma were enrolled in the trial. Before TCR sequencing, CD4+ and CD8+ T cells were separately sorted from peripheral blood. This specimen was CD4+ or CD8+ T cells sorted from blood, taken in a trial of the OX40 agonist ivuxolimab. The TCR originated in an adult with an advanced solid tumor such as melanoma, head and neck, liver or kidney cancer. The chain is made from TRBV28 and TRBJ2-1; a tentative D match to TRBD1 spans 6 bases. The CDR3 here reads CASSPPGQGSYNEQFF. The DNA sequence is TGTGCCAGCAGTCCCCCGGGGCAGGGGTCCTACAATGAGCAGTTCTTC.